One TCR beta chain is described in this entry. Its antigen is not known. The sample belongs to a study of CD8+CD57+ T cells in acquired aplastic anemia. Study summary: Sorted CD4+ and CD8+ cells yielded around 3.3 ug of DNA on average.

Study-level findings and limits: Some 31 CD8+ CDR3 sequences were shared between patients and controls.

Genomic DNA templated the TCR beta VDJ and CDR3 profiling. Using its own MiXCR run on the reads, TCRdb lists one record per CDR3 protein. The profile covers approximately 260,000 distinct CDR3 sequences, with 82% appearing a single time and about 41% taken by the ten largest. Patients chosen for sequencing had shown CD8+CD57+ cell expansion by flow cytometry. The material sequenced was sorted CD4+, CD8+, or CD8+CD57+ T cells (not recorded which) from PBMCs. The clonotype comes from a human donor with aplastic anemia.

The CDR3 DNA follows: TGCGCCAGCAGTGAAGGGGGGGGGACAGATACGCAGTATTTT. Protein: CASSEGGGTDTQYF. The chain is built from TRBV4-1 and TRBJ2-3; weak D call: TRBD2 (7 bases). In germline, CDR1 is MGHRA, CDR2 YSYEKL. V lost 6 bases and J 3 bases, leaving 13 bases between the germline ends. The CDR3 runs 14 residues.